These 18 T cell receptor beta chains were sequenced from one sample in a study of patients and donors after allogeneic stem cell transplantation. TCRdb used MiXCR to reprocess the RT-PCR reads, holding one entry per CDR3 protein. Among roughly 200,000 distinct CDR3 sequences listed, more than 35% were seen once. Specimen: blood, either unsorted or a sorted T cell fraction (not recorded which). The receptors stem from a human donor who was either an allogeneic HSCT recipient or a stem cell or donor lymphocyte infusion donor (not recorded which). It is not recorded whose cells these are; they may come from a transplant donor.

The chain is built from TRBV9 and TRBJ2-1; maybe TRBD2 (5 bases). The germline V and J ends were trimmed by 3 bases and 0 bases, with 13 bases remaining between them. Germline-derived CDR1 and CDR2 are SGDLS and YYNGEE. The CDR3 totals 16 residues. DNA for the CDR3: TGTGCCAGCAGCGGCGCCGGGGAGAGCTCCTACAATGAGCAGTTCTTC. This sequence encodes CASSGAGESSYNEQFF.

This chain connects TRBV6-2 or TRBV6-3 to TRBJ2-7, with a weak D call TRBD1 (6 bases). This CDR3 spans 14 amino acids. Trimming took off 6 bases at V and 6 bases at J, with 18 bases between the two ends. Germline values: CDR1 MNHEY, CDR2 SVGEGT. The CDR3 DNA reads TGTGCCAGCAGCCTACAGGGAGAGACCGGCGAGCAGTACTTC. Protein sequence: CASSLQGETGEQYF.

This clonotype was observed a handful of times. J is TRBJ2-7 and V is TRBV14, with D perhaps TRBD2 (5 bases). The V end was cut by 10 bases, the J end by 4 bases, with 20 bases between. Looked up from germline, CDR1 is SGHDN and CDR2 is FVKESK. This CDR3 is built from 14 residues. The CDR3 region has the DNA TGTGCCATTACTCAGGCCAGCAGGAGGTACGAGCAGTACTTC. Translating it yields CAITQASRRYEQYF.

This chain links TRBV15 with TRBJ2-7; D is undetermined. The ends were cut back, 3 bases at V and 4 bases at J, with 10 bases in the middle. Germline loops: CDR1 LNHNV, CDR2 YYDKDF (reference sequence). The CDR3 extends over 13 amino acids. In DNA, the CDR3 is TGTGCCACCAGCAGGACTTTGGAGTACGAGCAGTACTTC. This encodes CATSRTLEYEQYF.

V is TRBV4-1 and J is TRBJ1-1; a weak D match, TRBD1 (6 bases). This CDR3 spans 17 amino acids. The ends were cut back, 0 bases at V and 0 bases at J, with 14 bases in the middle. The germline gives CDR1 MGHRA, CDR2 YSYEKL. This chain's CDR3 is CASSQEGYRAVNTEAFF. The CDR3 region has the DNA TGCGCCAGCAGCCAAGAAGGTTACAGGGCCGTGAACACTGAAGCTTTCTTT.

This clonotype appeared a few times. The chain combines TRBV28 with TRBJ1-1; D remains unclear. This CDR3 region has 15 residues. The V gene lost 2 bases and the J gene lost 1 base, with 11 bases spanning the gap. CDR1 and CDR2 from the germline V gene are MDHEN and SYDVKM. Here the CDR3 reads CASSLGRHPNTEAFF. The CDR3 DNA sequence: TGTGCCAGCAGTTTAGGAAGACACCCGAACACTGAAGCTTTCTTT. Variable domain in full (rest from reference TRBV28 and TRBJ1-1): DVKVTQSSRYLVKRTGEKVFLECVQDMDHENMFWYRQDPGLGLRLIYFSYDVKMKEKGDIPEGYSVSREKKERFSLILESASTNQTSMYLCASSLGRHPNTEAFFGQGTRLTVV.

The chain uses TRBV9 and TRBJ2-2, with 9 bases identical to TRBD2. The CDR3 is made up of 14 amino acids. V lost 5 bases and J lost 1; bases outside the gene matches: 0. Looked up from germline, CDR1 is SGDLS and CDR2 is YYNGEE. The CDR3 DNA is TGTGCCAGCAGGACTAGCGGGAACACCGGGGAGCTGTTTTTT. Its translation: CASRTSGNTGELFF. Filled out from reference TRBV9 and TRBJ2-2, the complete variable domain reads DSGVTQTPKHLITATGQRVTLRCSPRSGDLSVYWYQQSLDQGLQFLIQYYNGEERAKGNILERFSAQQFPDLHSELNLSSLELGDSALYFCASRTSGNTGELFFGEGSRLTVL.

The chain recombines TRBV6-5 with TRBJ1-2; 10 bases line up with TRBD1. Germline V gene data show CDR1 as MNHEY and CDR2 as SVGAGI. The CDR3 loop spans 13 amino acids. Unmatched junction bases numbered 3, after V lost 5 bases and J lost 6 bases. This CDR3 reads CASSQDRGDGYTF. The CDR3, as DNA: TGTGCCAGCAGTCAGGACAGGGGGGATGGCTACACCTTC.

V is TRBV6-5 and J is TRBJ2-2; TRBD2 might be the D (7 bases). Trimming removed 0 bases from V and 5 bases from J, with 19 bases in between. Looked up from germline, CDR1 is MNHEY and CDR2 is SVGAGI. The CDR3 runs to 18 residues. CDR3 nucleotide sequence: TGTGCCAGCAGTTACTCGGCTAGCGGCTTAGGGGGGACCGGGGAGCTGTTTTTT. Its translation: CASSYSASGLGGTGELFF.

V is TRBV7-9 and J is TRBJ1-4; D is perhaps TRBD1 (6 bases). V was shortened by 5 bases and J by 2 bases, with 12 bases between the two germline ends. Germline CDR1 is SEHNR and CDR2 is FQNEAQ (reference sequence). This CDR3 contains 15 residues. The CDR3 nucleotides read TGTGCCAGCAGCCTCAAAGGGGGGACTAATGAAAAACTGTTTTTT. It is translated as CASSLKGGTNEKLFF.

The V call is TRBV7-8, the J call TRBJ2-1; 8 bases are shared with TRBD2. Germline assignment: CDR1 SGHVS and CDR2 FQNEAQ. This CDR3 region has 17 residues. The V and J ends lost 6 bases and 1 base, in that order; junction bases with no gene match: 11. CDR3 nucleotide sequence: TGTGCCAGCAGTCCGTGGACCTTAGCGGGATCCTACAATGAGCAGTTCTTC. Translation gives CASSPWTLAGSYNEQFF.

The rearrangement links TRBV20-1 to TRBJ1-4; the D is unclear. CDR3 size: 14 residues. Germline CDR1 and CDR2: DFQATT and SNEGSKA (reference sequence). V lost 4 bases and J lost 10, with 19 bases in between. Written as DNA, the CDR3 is TGCAGTGCTATACAATACCAAAACAGAGGAAAACTGTTTTTT. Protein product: CSAIQYQNRGKLFF.

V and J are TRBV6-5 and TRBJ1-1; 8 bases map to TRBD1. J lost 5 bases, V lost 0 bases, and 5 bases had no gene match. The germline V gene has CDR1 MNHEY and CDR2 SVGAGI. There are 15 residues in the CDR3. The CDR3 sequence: CASSYSRTGRTEAFF. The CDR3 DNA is TGTGCCAGCAGTTACTCGAGGACAGGGAGGACTGAAGCTTTCTTT.

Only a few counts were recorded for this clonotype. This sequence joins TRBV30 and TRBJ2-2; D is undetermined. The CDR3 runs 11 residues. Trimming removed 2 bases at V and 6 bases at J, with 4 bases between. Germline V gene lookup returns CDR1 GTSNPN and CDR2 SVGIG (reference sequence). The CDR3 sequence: CAWSLAGELFF. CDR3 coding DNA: TGTGCCTGGAGTCTAGCCGGGGAGCTGTTTTTT.

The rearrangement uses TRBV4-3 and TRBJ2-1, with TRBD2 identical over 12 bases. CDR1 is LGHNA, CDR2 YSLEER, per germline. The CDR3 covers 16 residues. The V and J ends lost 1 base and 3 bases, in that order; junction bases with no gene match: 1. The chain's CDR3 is CASSQAGLAGYNEQFF. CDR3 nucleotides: TGCGCCAGCAGCCAAGCGGGACTAGCGGGCTACAATGAGCAGTTCTTC.

Written as DNA, the CDR3 is TGCGCCAGCAGCTTGGCCGGGGGCCCTGGCTACACCTTC. It is translated as CASSLAGGPGYTF. The rearrangement links TRBV5-1 to TRBJ1-2, with D possibly TRBD1 on 6 matching bases. Trimming took off 0 bases at V and 7 bases at J, with 10 bases between the two ends. The CDR3 is 13 amino acids. In germline, CDR1 is SGHRS, CDR2 YFSETQ.

The chain's CDR3 is CASSLKLVSRAFF. CDR3 nucleotides: TGTGCCAGCAGCTTAAAATTGGTGAGTCGAGCTTTCTTT. The chain has TRBV7-9 and TRBJ1-1; D unresolved. This CDR3 is 13 amino acids long. Trimming stripped 2 bases from V and 10 bases from J, with 14 bases between. Germline-derived CDR1 and CDR2 are SEHNR and FQNEAQ (reference sequence).

DNA for the CDR3: TGTGCCACGACCTATACGAACACCGGGGAGCTGTTTTTT. This translates into CATTYTNTGELFF. The chain couples TRBV6-5 to TRBJ2-2; D unresolved. Per germline, CDR1 MNHEY and CDR2 SVGAGI. The CDR3 loop spans 13 amino acids. V lost 10 bases and J lost 0, with 9 bases in between.